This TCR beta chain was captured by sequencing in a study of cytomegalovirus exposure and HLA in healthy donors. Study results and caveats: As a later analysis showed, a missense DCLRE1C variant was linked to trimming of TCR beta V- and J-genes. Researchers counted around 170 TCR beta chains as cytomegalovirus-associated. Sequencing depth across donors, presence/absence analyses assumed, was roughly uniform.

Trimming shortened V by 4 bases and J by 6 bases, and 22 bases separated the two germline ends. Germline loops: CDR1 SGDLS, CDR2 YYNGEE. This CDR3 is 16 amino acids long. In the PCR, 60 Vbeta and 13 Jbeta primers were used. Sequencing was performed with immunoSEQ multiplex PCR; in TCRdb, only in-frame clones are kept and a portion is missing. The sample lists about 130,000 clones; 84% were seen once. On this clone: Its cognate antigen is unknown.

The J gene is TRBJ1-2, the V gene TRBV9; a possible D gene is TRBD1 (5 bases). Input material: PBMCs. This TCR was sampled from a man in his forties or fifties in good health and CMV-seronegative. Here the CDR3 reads CASSLDQRGGSDGYTF. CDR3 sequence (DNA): TGTGCCAGCAGCCTAGATCAGAGGGGAGGGTCGGATGGCTACACCTTC.